Below are 5 T cell receptor beta chains sequenced from a single sample in a study of blood T cell repertoires in COVID-19. Some clones are missing from TCRdb's copy, which holds only in-frame ones; the method was immunoSEQ multiplex PCR. The sample gives 250,000 or so clones, roughly 83% of which show up once; 9% to 15% is in the top ten. Source material: peripheral blood. These receptors were collected from an elderly man with acute or convalescent COVID-19.

The chain couples TRBV7-2 to TRBJ2-7; TRBD2 matches at 12 bases. The CDR3 extends over 15 amino acids. The germline CDR1 and CDR2 sequences are SGHTA and FQGNSA. Trimming removed 5 bases from V and 2 bases from J; junction bases left unmatched: 4. The CDR3 DNA reads TGTGCCAGCAGCCGGACTAGCGGGGTGGCCTACGAGCAGTACTTC. This codes for CASSRTSGVAYEQYF.

This chain uses TRBV5-4 with TRBJ2-7, with TRBD2 matching 7 bases. The length of the CDR3 is 13 residues. Germline trimming cut 4 bases from V and 7 bases from J; bases unmatched to any gene: 8. Germline V gene data show CDR1 as SGHNT and CDR2 as YYREEE (reference sequence). CDR3 sequence: CASSAELASEQYF. CDR3 in DNA: TGTGCCAGCAGCGCCGAACTAGCGAGTGAGCAGTACTTC.

The CDR3 region is CASSLGPEETQYF. The DNA for the CDR3 is TGCGCCAGCAGCTTGGGTCCGGAAGAGACCCAGTACTTC. The rearrangement joins TRBV5-1 to TRBJ2-5; D is uncertain. Germline CDR1 SGHRS, CDR2 YFSETQ. The CDR3 loop spans 13 amino acids. V lost 0 bases to trimming and J lost 3 bases, with 6 bases between them.

The V and J genes are TRBV4-2 and TRBJ2-7; the match to TRBD1 covers 8 bases. The junction had 4 bases not matched to a gene; V was cut back by 1 base and J by 2 bases. CDR1 is LGHNA and CDR2 is YNFKEQ in the germline V gene. This CDR3 contains 15 residues. Here the CDR3 DNA reads TGTGCCAGCAGCCAAGTCGAGACAGGGGCCTACGAGCAGTACTTC. It yields the protein CASSQVETGAYEQYF.

The V and J genes are TRBV28 and TRBJ1-6, with 8 bases lining up with TRBD1. The CDR3 runs 14 residues. Germline V gene data show CDR1 as MDHEN and CDR2 as SYDVKM. V was pared by 4 bases and J by 7 bases, with 3 bases of the junction left unmatched. CDR3: CASSSTGENSPLHF. CDR3 DNA: TGTGCCAGCAGTTCGACAGGGGAGAATTCACCCCTCCACTTT.